This is a list of T cell receptor beta chains from one sample in a study of Ad26.COV2.S vaccination and SARS-CoV-2 variants. Here immunoSEQ multiplex PCR was the method, and the copy in TCRdb shows in-frame clones only, minus some. The profile shows 350,000 to 450,000 clones, over 75% of them singletons. The source was peripheral blood, collected in a trial of Ad26.COV2.S vaccine versus placebo. Receptors originate from a person between 18 and 65 years old who received the Ad26.COV2.S COVID-19 vaccine or a placebo. CDR3s include the opening cysteine and the closing phenylalanine or tryptophan. The D gene is left open where the match is weak. Not all rows give a size; the values are once, few, many and, for expanded clones, a class.

clone_size,j_call,v_call,d_call,cdr3_aa,cdr3_nt
NA,TRBJ2-7,TRBV12-5,TRBD1,CASGLETYRGRWYEQYF,TGTGCTAGTGGTTTGGAAACCTACAGGGGGCGTTGGTACGAGCAGTACTTC
NA,TRBJ2-7,TRBV6-2/TRBV6-3,NA,CASSGGQILLYEQYF,TGTGCCAGCAGCGGGGGACAGATCCTTTTATACGAGCAGTACTTC
NA,TRBJ2-3,TRBV6-5,NA,CASSWSASSTDTQYF,TGTGCCAGCAGTTGGTCCGCCTCCAGCACAGATACGCAGTATTTT
NA,TRBJ2-1,TRBV13,TRBD1,CASSYLQGTEQFF,TGTGCCAGCAGCTACCTACAGGGGACTGAGCAGTTCTTC
NA,TRBJ1-5,TRBV5-6,NA,CASSLSRQEGDQPQHF,TGTGCCAGCAGCTTGAGCCGGCAGGAGGGGGATCAGCCCCAGCATTTT
NA,TRBJ1-1,TRBV18,TRBD1,CASSPRGQGVDTEAFF,TGTGCCAGCTCACCACGGGGCCAGGGGGTCGACACTGAAGCTTTCTTT
NA,TRBJ2-2,TRBV6-1,TRBD2,CASSERLAGATGELFF,TGTGCCAGCAGTGAAAGACTAGCGGGGGCCACCGGGGAGCTGTTTTTT
NA,TRBJ2-5,TRBV12-5,TRBD1,CASGPGTEETQYF,TGTGCTAGTGGACCCGGGACAGAAGAGACCCAGTACTTC
NA,TRBJ2-7,TRBV4-1,TRBD1,CASSLGAGQGSYEQYF,TGCGCCAGCAGCCTGGGGGCAGGACAGGGGTCCTACGAGCAGTACTTC
NA,TRBJ1-2,TRBV5-6,NA,CASSLISGTYGYTF,TGTGCCAGCAGCTTGATATCGGGGACCTATGGCTACACCTTC
NA,TRBJ1-1,TRBV7-9,TRBD1,CASSLDRERHPEAFF,TGTGCCAGCAGCCTGGACAGGGAAAGACACCCTGAAGCTTTCTTT
NA,TRBJ2-1,TRBV14,NA,CASSQDRVRFSYNEQFF,TGTGCCAGCAGCCAAGACAGGGTACGATTCTCCTACAATGAGCAGTTCTTC
NA,TRBJ2-7,TRBV20-1,NA,CSASSGLPYEQYF,TGCAGTGCTAGTTCCGGGCTCCCCTACGAGCAGTACTTC
NA,TRBJ2-6,TRBV4-1,NA,CASSQSSPGVAGANVLTF,TGCGCCAGCAGCCAATCCAGCCCAGGGGTGGCTGGGGCCAACGTCCTGACTTTC
NA,TRBJ2-2,TRBV11-2,NA,CASSLAVTNTGELFF,TGTGCCAGCAGCTTAGCCGTAACGAACACCGGGGAGCTGTTTTTT
NA,TRBJ1-2,TRBV27,NA,CASSLGTGDYTF,TGTGCCAGCAGTTTGGGTACCGGGGACTACACCTTC
NA,TRBJ2-1,TRBV9,TRBD1,CASSVGQGNEQFF,TGTGCCAGCAGCGTCGGACAGGGGAATGAGCAGTTCTTC
NA,TRBJ1-1,TRBV10-3,TRBD1,CAINRDREGTEAFF,TGTGCCATCAATAGGGACAGGGAGGGCACTGAAGCTTTCTTT
NA,TRBJ1-2,TRBV5-1,NA,CASRYQGSGGYTF,TGCGCCAGCAGATATCAGGGATCTGGCGGCTACACCTTC
NA,TRBJ2-7,TRBV7-9,NA,CASRTFDSNSYEQYF,TGTGCCAGCAGAACCTTCGACAGTAACTCCTACGAGCAGTACTTC
NA,TRBJ1-6,TRBV6-5,NA,CASIFWAGSNSPLHF,TGTGCCAGCATCTTCTGGGCAGGGTCCAATTCACCCCTCCACTTT
NA,TRBJ2-7,TRBV3-1/TRBV3-2,NA,CASSQDGAGKPYEQYF,TGTGCCAGCAGCCAAGATGGGGCAGGGAAGCCCTACGAGCAGTACTTC
NA,TRBJ1-1,TRBV10-3,NA,CANRGSGTEAFF,TGTGCCAACCGGGGATCGGGGACTGAAGCTTTCTTT
NA,TRBJ2-5,TRBV4-2,NA,CASSQGIRETQYF,TGTGCCAGCAGCCAAGGGATCAGGGAGACCCAGTACTTC
NA,TRBJ1-1,TRBV10-3,NA,CAISEYVAGRAEAFF,TGTGCCATCAGTGAGTACGTGGCAGGCCGAGCTGAAGCTTTCTTT
once,TRBJ1-1,TRBV3-1/TRBV3-2,NA,CASSQDRTANTEAFF,TGTGCCAGCAGCCAAGATCGAACAGCGAACACTGAAGCTTTCTTT
NA,TRBJ2-7,TRBV4-2,TRBD2,CASSQGGGAYEQYF,TGTGCCAGCAGCCAGGGCGGGGGGGCCTACGAGCAGTACTTC
NA,TRBJ2-3,TRBV13,NA,CASSLGTSTDTQYF,TGTGCCAGCAGCTTAGGGACTAGCACAGATACGCAGTATTTT
NA,TRBJ1-1,TRBV7-9,NA,CASSPRAGNTEAFF,TGTGCCAGCAGCCCCCGGGCTGGAAACACTGAAGCTTTCTTT
NA,TRBJ2-7,TRBV4-2,NA,CASSHNRDNSYEQYF,TGTGCCAGCAGCCACAACCGGGACAACTCCTACGAGCAGTACTTC
NA,TRBJ2-7,TRBV18,NA,CASSNPGGSYEQYF,TGTGCCAGCTCAAACCCGGGCGGTTCCTACGAGCAGTACTTC
NA,TRBJ1-4,TRBV25-1,NA,CASSRGARGEKLFF,TGTGCCAGCAGTAGAGGGGCTAGAGGGGAAAAACTGTTTTTT
NA,TRBJ2-2,TRBV11-2,NA,CASSLLVGVGELFF,TGTGCCAGCAGCTTATTGGTGGGGGTCGGGGAGCTGTTTTTT
NA,TRBJ1-2,TRBV20-1,NA,CSASPGLANYGYTF,TGCAGTGCTAGTCCAGGATTAGCTAACTATGGCTACACCTTC
NA,TRBJ2-3,TRBV12-3/TRBV12-4,TRBD2,CASSLSGGAQYF,TGTGCCAGCAGTTTGAGCGGGGGGGCGCAGTATTTT
few,TRBJ1-1,TRBV2,NA,CASRRDRYGTEAFF,TGTGCCAGCAGGCGCGACAGGTACGGCACTGAAGCTTTCTTT
medium-sized,TRBJ1-2,TRBV27,NA,CASTTGFSGGYTF,TGTGCCAGCACTACCGGATTCTCGGGTGGCTACACCTTC
NA,TRBJ2-2,TRBV4-3,TRBD2,CASSQVRTSRDYTGELFF,TGCGCCAGCAGCCAAGTACGGACTAGCAGGGACTACACCGGGGAGCTGTTTTTT
NA,TRBJ2-1,TRBV6-2/TRBV6-3,NA,CASSVPGYNEQFF,TGTGCCAGCAGTGTTCCGGGGTACAATGAGCAGTTCTTC
NA,TRBJ2-7,TRBV2,NA,CASNRAYEQYF,TGTGCCAGCAACCGAGCCTACGAGCAGTACTTC
NA,TRBJ1-2,TRBV6-5,TRBD1,CATTGTGNYGYTF,TGTGCCACGACCGGGACAGGGAACTATGGCTACACCTTC
few,TRBJ1-1,TRBV30,NA,CAWGRQDDEAFF,TGTGCCTGGGGGCGACAGGATGATGAAGCTTTCTTT
once,TRBJ2-5,TRBV7-2,NA,CASSWDPGDETQYF,TGTGCCAGCAGCTGGGATCCAGGGGACGAGACCCAGTACTTC
NA,TRBJ1-1,TRBV15,TRBD1,CATSRLPGQQNTEAFF,TGTGCCACCAGCCGATTGCCGGGACAGCAGAACACTGAAGCTTTCTTT
NA,TRBJ1-2,TRBV29-1,NA,CSVDYEDREYGYTF,TGCAGCGTTGACTATGAAGACAGAGAGTATGGCTACACCTTC
NA,TRBJ1-2,TRBV11-2,NA,CASSSWGDFNYGYTF,TGTGCCAGCAGCTCCTGGGGGGACTTCAACTATGGCTACACCTTC
NA,TRBJ2-3,TRBV7-9,NA,CASSLEYRYTDTQYF,TGTGCCAGCAGCTTAGAATATCGGTACACAGATACGCAGTATTTT
NA,TRBJ1-6,TRBV30,NA,CAWMLALNSPLHF,TGTGCCTGGATGTTAGCCCTAAACTCACCCCTCCACTTT
NA,TRBJ2-3,TRBV30,NA,CACSSGVPDTQYF,TGTGCCTGTAGTTCAGGTGTTCCAGATACGCAGTATTTT
NA,TRBJ1-4,TRBV5-1,NA,CASSLEAEGRVFF,TGCGCCAGCAGCTTGGAGGCAGAGGGCCGGGTGTTTTTT
NA,TRBJ2-1,TRBV7-8,NA,CASSLDRDHYYYNEQFF,TGTGCCAGCAGCTTAGACAGGGATCACTACTACTACAATGAGCAGTTCTTC
NA,TRBJ1-2,TRBV4-1,TRBD1,CASSQDRGGQLYGYTF,TGCGCCAGCAGCCAAGATCGCGGGGGACAGCTCTATGGCTACACCTTC